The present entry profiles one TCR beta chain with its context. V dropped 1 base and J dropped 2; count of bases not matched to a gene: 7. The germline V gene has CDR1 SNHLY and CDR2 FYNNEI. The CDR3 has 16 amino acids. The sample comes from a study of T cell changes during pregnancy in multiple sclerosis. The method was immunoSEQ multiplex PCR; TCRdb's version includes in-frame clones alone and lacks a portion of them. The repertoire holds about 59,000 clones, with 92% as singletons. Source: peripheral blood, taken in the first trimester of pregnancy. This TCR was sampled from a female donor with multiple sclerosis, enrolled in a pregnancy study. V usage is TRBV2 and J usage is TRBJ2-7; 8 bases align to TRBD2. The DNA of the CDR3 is TGTGCCAGCAGTGAAGGGCTAGCGGGTCATCCCTACGAGCAGTACTTC. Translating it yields CASSEGLAGHPYEQYF.